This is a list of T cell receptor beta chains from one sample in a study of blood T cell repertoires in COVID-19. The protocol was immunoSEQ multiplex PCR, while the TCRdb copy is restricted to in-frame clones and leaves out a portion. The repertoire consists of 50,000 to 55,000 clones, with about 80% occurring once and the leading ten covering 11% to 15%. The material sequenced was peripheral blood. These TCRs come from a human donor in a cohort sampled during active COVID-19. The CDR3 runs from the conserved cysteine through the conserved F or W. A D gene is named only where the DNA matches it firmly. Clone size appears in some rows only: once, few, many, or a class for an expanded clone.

CASSYSRNAPWRTQYF,TGTGCCAGCAGTTACTCGAGAAACGCCCCTTGGAGGACCCAGTACTTC,.,TRBV6-5,TRBJ2-5,.
CASSQGGTEAFF,TGTGCCAGCAGTCAGGGTGGCACTGAAGCTTTCTTT,.,TRBV2,TRBJ1-1,.
CATRDRAVGYNEKLFF,TGTGCCACTCGGGACAGGGCGGTTGGTTATAATGAAAAACTGTTTTTT,TRBD1,TRBV19,TRBJ1-4,.
CASSGGAGYEQYF,TGTGCCAGCAGCGGGGGGGCGGGGTACGAGCAGTACTTC,.,TRBV11-2,TRBJ2-7,.
CASSSTAGTGGYEQYF,TGTGCCAGCAGCTCAACCGCCGGGACAGGGGGCTACGAGCAGTACTTC,TRBD1,TRBV5-5,TRBJ2-7,.
CASSFSGVGGNTIYF,TGTGCCAGCAGCTTTTCAGGGGTGGGTGGAAACACCATATATTTT,.,TRBV7-2,TRBJ1-3,few
CASSWTTSDTQYF,TGTGCCAGCAGCTGGACAACTTCAGATACGCAGTATTTT,.,TRBV11-2,TRBJ2-3,.
CASSIPQSLGNTIYF,TGTGCCAGTAGTATCCCCCAGTCTTTGGGAAACACCATATATTTT,.,TRBV19,TRBJ1-3,large
CASSLVLGLAEVQYF,TGTGCCAGCAGCTTAGTTCTTGGACTAGCGGAAGTTCAGTACTTC,TRBD2,TRBV7-9,TRBJ2-5,.
CASSIALGLTSITEAFF,TGTGCCAGTAGTATAGCGCTGGGACTTACAAGCATCACTGAAGCTTTCTTT,.,TRBV19,TRBJ1-1,.
CATSRDNRGPNTGELFF,TGTGCCACCAGCAGAGATAACAGGGGGCCGAACACCGGGGAGCTGTTTTTT,TRBD1,TRBV15,TRBJ2-2,.
CASSYSSSGAYYEQYF,TGTGCCAGCAGTTACTCGAGTAGCGGGGCATACTACGAGCAGTACTTC,TRBD2,TRBV6-5,TRBJ2-7,.
CASSPSTDTQYF,TGCGCCAGCAGCCCGAGCACAGATACGCAGTATTTT,.,TRBV5-1,TRBJ2-3,.
CASSQLLAGDTQYF,TGCGCCAGCAGCCAACTTCTAGCGGGGGATACGCAGTATTTT,TRBD2,TRBV5-1,TRBJ2-3,.
CASSFTPGEPLHF,TGTGCCAGCAGTTTCACACCCGGGGAACCCCTCCACTTT,.,TRBV6-5,TRBJ1-6,.
CASSRSEGASSEKLFF,TGTGCCAGCAGCCGGTCGGAGGGGGCGTCTAGTGAAAAACTGTTTTTT,TRBD1,TRBV9,TRBJ1-4,once
CASSLSGYSNEQFF,TGTGCCAGCAGCTTATCAGGGTATAGCAATGAGCAGTTCTTC,.,TRBV7-9,TRBJ2-1,few
CASSTQGGLGYGYTF,TGTGCCAGTAGTACACAGGGGGGACTTGGCTATGGCTACACCTTC,TRBD1,TRBV19,TRBJ1-2,.
CASSPVANTGELFF,TGTGCCAGCAGCCCGGTCGCGAACACCGGGGAGCTGTTTTTT,.,TRBV7-3,TRBJ2-2,few
CASTLGRASTDTQYF,TGTGCCAGCACCCTGGGCAGGGCCAGCACAGATACGCAGTATTTT,.,TRBV7-9,TRBJ2-3,.
CASSGQANYEQYF,TGTGCCAGCAGCGGACAGGCAAACTACGAGCAGTACTTC,.,TRBV9,TRBJ2-7,.
CASRRVPGQGGGYTF,TGTGCCAGCCGGAGAGTACCGGGACAGGGGGGTGGCTACACCTTC,TRBD1,TRBV4-2,TRBJ1-2,few
CSVVQGLGSNYGYTF,TGCAGCGTTGTACAGGGTCTTGGTTCTAACTATGGCTACACCTTC,.,TRBV29-1,TRBJ1-2,once
CATSGWKGANTEAFF,TGTGCCACCAGTGGATGGAAAGGGGCGAACACTGAAGCTTTCTTT,.,TRBV24-1,TRBJ1-1,.
CASRTKYNEQFF,TGCGCCAGCAGGACAAAATACAATGAGCAGTTCTTC,.,TRBV5-1,TRBJ2-1,.
CASSSTSGTYEQYF,TGTGCCAGCAGCTCGACTAGCGGTACCTACGAGCAGTACTTC,TRBD2,TRBV11-2,TRBJ2-7,.
CASSQDRGTEAFF,TGCGCCAGCAGCCAAGACCGGGGCACTGAAGCTTTCTTT,.,TRBV4-1,TRBJ1-1,.
CASSQKLAGTYEQYF,TGCGCCAGCAGCCAAAAGCTAGCGGGAACCTACGAGCAGTACTTC,TRBD2,TRBV4-1,TRBJ2-7,few
CASSPDTFGETQYF,TGTGCCAGCAGCCCCGACACTTTTGGGGAGACCCAGTACTTC,.,TRBV6-5,TRBJ2-5,.
CASSLGQAGSPLHF,TGTGCCAGCAGCTTGGGTCAGGCCGGTTCACCCCTCCACTTT,.,TRBV7-2,TRBJ1-6,.
CASNIGAAGNQPQHF,TGTGCCAGCAACATAGGGGCGGCGGGCAATCAGCCCCAGCATTTT,.,TRBV6-5,TRBJ1-5,.
CASTLRAGGYETQYF,TGTGCCAGCACCCTCCGGGCGGGGGGGTATGAGACCCAGTACTTC,TRBD2,TRBV27,TRBJ2-5,.
CASSQDLPGGERYYEQYF,TGCGCCAGCAGCCAAGATCTCCCCGGGGGGGAAAGGTACTACGAGCAGTACTTC,TRBD2,TRBV4-3,TRBJ2-7,.
CASSSLAKETQYF,TGCGCCAGCAGCTCTCTAGCGAAAGAGACCCAGTACTTC,.,TRBV5-1,TRBJ2-5,.
CASSYGQSPSPLHF,TGTGCCAGCAGTTACGGTCAGTCTCCTTCACCCCTCCACTTT,.,TRBV6-2/TRBV6-3,TRBJ1-6,once
CASSQEFPGQGSAPLHF,TGCGCCAGCAGCCAAGAATTCCCGGGACAGGGCTCAGCACCCCTCCACTTT,TRBD1,TRBV4-3,TRBJ1-6,.
CATAHTSGVYNEQFF,TGTGCCACCGCCCATACTAGCGGGGTATACAATGAGCAGTTCTTC,TRBD2,TRBV15,TRBJ2-1,.
CATQPGGPSYEQYF,TGTGCCACCCAGCCCGGGGGGCCCTCCTACGAGCAGTACTTC,.,TRBV2,TRBJ2-7,.
CASSEWSEATNEKLFF,TGTGCCAGCAGTGAATGGTCAGAAGCAACTAATGAAAAACTGTTTTTT,.,TRBV6-1,TRBJ1-4,.